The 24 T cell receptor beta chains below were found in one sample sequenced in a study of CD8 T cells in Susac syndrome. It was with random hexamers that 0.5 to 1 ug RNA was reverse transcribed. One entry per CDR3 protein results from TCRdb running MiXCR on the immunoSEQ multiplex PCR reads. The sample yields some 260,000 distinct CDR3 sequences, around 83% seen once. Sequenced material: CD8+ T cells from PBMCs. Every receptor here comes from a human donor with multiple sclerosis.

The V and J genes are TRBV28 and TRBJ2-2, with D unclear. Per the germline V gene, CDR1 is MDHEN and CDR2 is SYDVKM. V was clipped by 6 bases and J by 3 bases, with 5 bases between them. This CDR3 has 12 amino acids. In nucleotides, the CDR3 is TGTGCCAGCAGCTGGGACACCGGGGAGCTGTTTTTT. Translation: CASSWDTGELFF.

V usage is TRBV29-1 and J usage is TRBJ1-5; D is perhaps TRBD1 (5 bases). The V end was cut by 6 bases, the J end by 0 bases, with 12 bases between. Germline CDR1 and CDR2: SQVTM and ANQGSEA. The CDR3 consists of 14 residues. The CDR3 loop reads CSVPGTYSNQPQHF. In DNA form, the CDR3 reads TGCAGCGTCCCCGGGACCTATAGCAATCAGCCCCAGCATTTT.

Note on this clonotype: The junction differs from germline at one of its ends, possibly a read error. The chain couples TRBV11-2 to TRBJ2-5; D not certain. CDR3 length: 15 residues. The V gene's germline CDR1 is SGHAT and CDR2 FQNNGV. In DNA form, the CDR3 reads TGTGCCAGCAGCTTAGGACCGTCCGCCAGAGAGACCCGGTACTTC. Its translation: CASSLGPSARETRYF. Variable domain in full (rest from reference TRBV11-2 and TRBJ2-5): EAGVAQSPRYKIIEKRQSVAFWCNPISGHATLYWYQQILGQGPKLLIQFQNNGVVDDSQLPKDRFSAERLKGVDSTLKIQPAKLEDSAVYLCASSLGPSARETRYFGPGTRLLVL.

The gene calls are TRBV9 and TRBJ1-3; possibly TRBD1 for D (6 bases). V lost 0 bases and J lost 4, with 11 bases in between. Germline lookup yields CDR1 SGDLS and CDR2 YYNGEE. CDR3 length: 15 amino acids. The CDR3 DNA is TGTGCCAGCAGCGTAGTGGGGGCGCACGGAAACACCATATATTTT. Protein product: CASSVVGAHGNTIYF.

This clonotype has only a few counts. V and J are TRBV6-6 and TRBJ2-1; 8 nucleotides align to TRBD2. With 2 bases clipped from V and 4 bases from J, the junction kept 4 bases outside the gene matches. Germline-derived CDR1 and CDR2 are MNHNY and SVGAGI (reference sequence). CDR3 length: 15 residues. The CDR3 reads CASSYGLAEYNEQFF. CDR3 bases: TGTGCCAGCAGTTACGGACTAGCAGAATACAATGAGCAGTTCTTC.

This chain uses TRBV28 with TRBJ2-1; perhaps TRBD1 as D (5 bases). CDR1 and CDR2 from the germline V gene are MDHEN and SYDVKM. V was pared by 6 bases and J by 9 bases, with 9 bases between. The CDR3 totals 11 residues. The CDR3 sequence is CASRRGSEQFF. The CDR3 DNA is TGTGCCAGCAGAAGGGGTTCTGAGCAGTTCTTC.

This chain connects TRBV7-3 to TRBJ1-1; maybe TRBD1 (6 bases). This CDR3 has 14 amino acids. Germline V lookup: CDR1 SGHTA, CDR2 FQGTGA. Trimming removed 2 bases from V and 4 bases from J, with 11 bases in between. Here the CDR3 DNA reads TGTGCCAGCAGCTTACGGGGGGCTAGCACTGAAGCTTTCTTT. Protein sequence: CASSLRGASTEAFF. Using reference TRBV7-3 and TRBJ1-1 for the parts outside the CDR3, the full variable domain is GAGVSQTPSNKVTEKGKYVELRCDPISGHTALYWYRQSLGQGPEFLIYFQGTGAADDSGLPNDRFFAVRPEGSVSTLKIQRTERGDSAVYLCASSLRGASTEAFFGQGTRLTVV.

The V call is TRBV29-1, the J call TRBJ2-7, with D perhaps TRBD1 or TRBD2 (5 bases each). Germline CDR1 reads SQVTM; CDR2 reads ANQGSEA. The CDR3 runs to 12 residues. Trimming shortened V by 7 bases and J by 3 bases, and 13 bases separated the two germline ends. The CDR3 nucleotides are TGCAGCGCCACGGGACGAGACTACGAGCAGTACTTC. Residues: CSATGRDYEQYF.

The CDR3, as DNA: TGTGCCGTCGAGAGGGGCTCTGGAAACACCATATATTTT. Residues: CAVERGSGNTIYF. The chain joins TRBV19 to TRBJ1-3, with D possibly TRBD1 on 5 matching bases. Germline assignment: CDR1 LNHDA and CDR2 SQIVND (reference sequence). V dropped 11 bases and J dropped 0 bases, with 11 bases sitting between them. This CDR3 spans 13 amino acids.

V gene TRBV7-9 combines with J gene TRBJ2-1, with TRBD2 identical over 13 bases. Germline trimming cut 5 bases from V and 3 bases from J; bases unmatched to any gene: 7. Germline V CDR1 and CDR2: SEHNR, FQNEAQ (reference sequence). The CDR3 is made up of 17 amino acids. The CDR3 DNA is TGTGCCAGCAGCCCGAGGACTAGCGGGAGAAGCTACAATGAGCAGTTCTTC. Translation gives CASSPRTSGRSYNEQFF.

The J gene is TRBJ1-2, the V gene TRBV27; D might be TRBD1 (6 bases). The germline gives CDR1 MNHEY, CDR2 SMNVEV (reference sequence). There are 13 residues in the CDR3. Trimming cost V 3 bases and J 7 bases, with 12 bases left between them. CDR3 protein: CASSLWATGGYTF. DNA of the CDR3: TGTGCCAGCAGTTTGTGGGCGACAGGTGGCTACACCTTC.

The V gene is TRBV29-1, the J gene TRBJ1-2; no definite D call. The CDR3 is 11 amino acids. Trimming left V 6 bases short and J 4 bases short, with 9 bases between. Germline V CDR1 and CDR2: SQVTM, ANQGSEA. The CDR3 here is CSVSLRYGYTF. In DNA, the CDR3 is TGCAGCGTCAGTCTTCGCTATGGCTACACCTTC.

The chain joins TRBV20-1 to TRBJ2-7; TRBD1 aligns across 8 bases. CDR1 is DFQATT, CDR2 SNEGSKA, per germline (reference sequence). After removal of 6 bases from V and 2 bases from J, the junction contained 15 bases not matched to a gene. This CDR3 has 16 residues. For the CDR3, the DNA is TGCAGTGCCAAAAAAGACCGGGACAGGCGACCCTACGAGCAGTACTTC. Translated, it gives CSAKKDRDRRPYEQYF.

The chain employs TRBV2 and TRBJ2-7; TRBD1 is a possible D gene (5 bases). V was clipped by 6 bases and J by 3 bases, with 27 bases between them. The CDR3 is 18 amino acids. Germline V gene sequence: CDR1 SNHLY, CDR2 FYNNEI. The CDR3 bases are TGTGCCAGCAGCGGGCGCGGCCAGGGTGAAAGTCCTCTCTACGAGCAGTACTTC. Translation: CASSGRGQGESPLYEQYF.

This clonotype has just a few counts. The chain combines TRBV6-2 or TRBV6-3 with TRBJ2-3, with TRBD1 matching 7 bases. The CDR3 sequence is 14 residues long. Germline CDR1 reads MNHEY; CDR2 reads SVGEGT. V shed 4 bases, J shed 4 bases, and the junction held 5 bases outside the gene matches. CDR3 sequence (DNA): TGTGCCAGCAGTTCCAGCGACAGGGCAGATACGCAGTATTTT. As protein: CASSSSDRADTQYF.

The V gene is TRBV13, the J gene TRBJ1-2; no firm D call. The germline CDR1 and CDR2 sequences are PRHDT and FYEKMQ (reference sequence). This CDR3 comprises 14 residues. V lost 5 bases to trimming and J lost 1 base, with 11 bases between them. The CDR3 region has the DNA TGTGCCAGCAGCCCCGCCGCTGATAACTATGGCTACACCTTC. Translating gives CASSPAADNYGYTF.

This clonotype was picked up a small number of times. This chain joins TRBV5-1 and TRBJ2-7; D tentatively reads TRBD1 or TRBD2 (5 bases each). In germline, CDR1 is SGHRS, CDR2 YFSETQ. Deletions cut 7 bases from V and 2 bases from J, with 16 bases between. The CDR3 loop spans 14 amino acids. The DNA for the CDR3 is TGCGCCAGCGGCTCCGGGACCGACGCCTACGAGCAGTACTTC. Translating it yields CASGSGTDAYEQYF.

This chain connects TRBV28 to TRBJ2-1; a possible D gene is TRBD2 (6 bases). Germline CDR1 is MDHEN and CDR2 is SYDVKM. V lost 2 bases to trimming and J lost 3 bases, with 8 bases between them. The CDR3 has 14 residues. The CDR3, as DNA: TGTGCCAGCAGTTTAGATAGCGGCTACAATGAGCAGTTCTTC. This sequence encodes CASSLDSGYNEQFF.

The CDR3 sequence is CASRSGGYGYTF. The CDR3 DNA reads TGTGCCAGCAGGTCAGGGGGCTATGGCTACACCTTC. The rearrangement uses TRBV2 and TRBJ1-2; 7 bases match TRBD1. The CDR3 covers 12 residues. Germline V gene lookup returns CDR1 SNHLY and CDR2 FYNNEI. V was pared by 6 bases and J by 4 bases, with 2 bases of the junction left unmatched.

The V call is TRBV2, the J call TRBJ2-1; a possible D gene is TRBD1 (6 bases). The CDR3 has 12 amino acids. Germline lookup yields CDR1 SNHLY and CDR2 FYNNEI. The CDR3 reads CAGADRRNEQFF. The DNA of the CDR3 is TGTGCGGGGGCAGACAGACGAAATGAGCAGTTCTTC.

Here the CDR3 reads CASSLPPRGTGELFF. The CDR3 nucleotides are TGTGCCAGCAGCTTACCCCCCCGGGGCACCGGGGAGCTGTTTTTT. V usage is TRBV7-6 and J usage is TRBJ2-2, with D maybe TRBD2 (5 bases). Looked up from germline, CDR1 is SGHVS and CDR2 is FNYEAQ. The CDR3 consists of 15 residues. The germline V and J ends were trimmed by 2 bases and 4 bases, with 11 bases remaining between them.

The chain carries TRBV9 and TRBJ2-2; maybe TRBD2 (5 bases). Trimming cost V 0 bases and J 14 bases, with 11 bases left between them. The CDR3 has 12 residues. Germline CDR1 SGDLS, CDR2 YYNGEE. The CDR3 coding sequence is TGTGCCAGCAGCGTAGGCACCGGGAAACTGTTTTTT. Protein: CASSVGTGKLFF.

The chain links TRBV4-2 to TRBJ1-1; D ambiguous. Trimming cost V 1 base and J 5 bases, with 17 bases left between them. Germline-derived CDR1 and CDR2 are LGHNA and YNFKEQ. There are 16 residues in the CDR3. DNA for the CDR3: TGTGCCAGCAGCCAAGTAACAAGGGTGAAGAAAACTGAAGCTTTCTTT. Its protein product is CASSQVTRVKKTEAFF.

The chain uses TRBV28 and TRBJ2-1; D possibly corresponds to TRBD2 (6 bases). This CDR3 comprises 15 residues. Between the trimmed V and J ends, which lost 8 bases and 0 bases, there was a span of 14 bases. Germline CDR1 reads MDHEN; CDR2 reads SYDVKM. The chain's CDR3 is CASGFGGSSYNEQFF. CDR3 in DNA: TGTGCCAGCGGGTTCGGGGGTAGCTCCTACAATGAGCAGTTCTTC.